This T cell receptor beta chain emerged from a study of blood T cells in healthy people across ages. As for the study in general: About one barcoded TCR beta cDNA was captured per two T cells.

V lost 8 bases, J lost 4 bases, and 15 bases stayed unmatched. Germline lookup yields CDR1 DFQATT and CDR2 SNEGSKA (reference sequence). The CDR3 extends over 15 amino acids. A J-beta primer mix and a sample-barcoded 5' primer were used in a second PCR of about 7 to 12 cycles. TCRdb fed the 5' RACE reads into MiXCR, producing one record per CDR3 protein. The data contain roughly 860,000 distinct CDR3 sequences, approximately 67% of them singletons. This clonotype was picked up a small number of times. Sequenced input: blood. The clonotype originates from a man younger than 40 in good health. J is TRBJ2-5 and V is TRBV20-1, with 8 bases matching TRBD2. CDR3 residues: CSCQTGGVAVETQYF. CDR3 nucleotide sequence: TGCAGTTGCCAAACGGGGGGGGTGGCCGTAGAGACCCAGTACTTC.